A single sample gave rise to the 27 T cell receptor beta chains below, sequenced in a study of blood T cell repertoires in COVID-19. Sequenced by immunoSEQ multiplex PCR; TCRdb stores in-frame clones only, minus some. The sample lists a few hundred thousand clones, 90% occurring once. The sequenced sample was PBMCs or T cells enriched from blood (not recorded which). These receptors all stem from a woman aged 18-29 years with acute COVID-19.

The chain combines TRBV19 with TRBJ1-1, with 9 bases identical to TRBD1. Germline V gives CDR1 LNHDA, CDR2 SQIVND (reference sequence). Trimming removed 5 bases from V and 4 bases from J; junction bases left unmatched: 5. The CDR3 is 14 residues long. The CDR3 sequence: CASSPHRGPTEAFF. DNA for the CDR3: TGTGCCAGTAGTCCCCACAGGGGGCCCACTGAAGCTTTCTTT.

The V and J genes are TRBV28 and TRBJ1-1, with D tentatively TRBD1 (5 bases). Between the trimmed V and J ends, which lost 5 bases and 0 bases, there was a span of 16 bases. Germline values: CDR1 MDHEN, CDR2 SYDVKM. The CDR3 covers 16 residues. The CDR3, as DNA: TGTGCCAGCAGTCGAAAACCGGGACTACTGAACACTGAAGCTTTCTTT. The encoded protein is CASSRKPGLLNTEAFF.

This clone occurred once. This rearrangement joins TRBV2 to TRBJ1-3; D uncertain. Germline CDR1 SNHLY, CDR2 FYNNEI. Trimming took off 6 bases at V and 0 bases at J, with 18 bases between the two ends. This CDR3 comprises 17 residues. The DNA of the CDR3 is TGTGCCAGCAGACACACCCCACCAGGCAGCTCTGGAAACACCATATATTTT. It encodes CASRHTPPGSSGNTIYF.

This chain links TRBV28 with TRBJ2-1; TRBD1 agrees at 8 bases. V gave up 6 bases and J gave up 5 bases; unmatched junction bases: 12. Germline V gene sequence: CDR1 MDHEN, CDR2 SYDVKM. This CDR3 comprises 16 residues. The CDR3 protein is CASSTQGAPAHNEQFF. The CDR3 region has the DNA TGTGCCAGCAGCACTCAGGGGGCTCCGGCCCACAATGAGCAGTTCTTC.

The rearrangement links TRBV29-1 to TRBJ1-2; possible D gene TRBD1, 6 bases. Trimming removed 6 bases at V and 0 bases at J, with 14 bases between. The CDR3 spans 14 residues. CDR1 is SQVTM and CDR2 is ANQGSEA in the germline V gene. In DNA, the CDR3 is TGCAGCGTCTCAGGACAGACAGCTAACTATGGCTACACCTTC. Translated, it gives CSVSGQTANYGYTF.

The V and J genes are TRBV19 and TRBJ2-7, with D possibly TRBD2 on 5 matching bases. The germline V gene encodes CDR1 LNHDA and CDR2 SQIVND (reference sequence). V lost 4 bases and J lost 0, with 16 bases in between. CDR3 length: 16 residues. In DNA form, the CDR3 reads TGTGCCAGTAGTAGCAGAATATCGGGAATCTCCTACGAGCAGTACTTC. Translated, it gives CASSSRISGISYEQYF.

The gene calls are TRBV5-1 and TRBJ1-1; 11 bases line up with TRBD1. J lost 6 bases, V lost 5 bases, and 9 bases had no gene match. Germline loops: CDR1 SGHRS, CDR2 YFSETQ. This CDR3 contains 15 residues. CDR3 sequence: CASSHTDRGLSEAFF. The DNA of the CDR3 is TGCGCCAGCAGTCATACGGACAGGGGGCTGTCTGAAGCTTTCTTT.

CDR3 coding DNA: TGTGCCAGCAGTTACTCGGGCGTTGAAGCTTTCTTT. Encoded protein: CASSYSGVEAFF. The rearrangement joins TRBV6-5 to TRBJ1-1; no definite D call. V lost 0 bases and J lost 7, with 6 bases in between. CDR3 size: 12 residues. Germline V gene sequence: CDR1 MNHEY, CDR2 SVGAGI.

CDR3 coding DNA: TGTGCCAGCAGCCCCTGGTCCACAGGGGGAACCACTAATGAAAAACTGTTTTTT. This gives the protein CASSPWSTGGTTNEKLFF. The chain uses TRBV28 and TRBJ1-4; 8 nucleotides line up with TRBD1. The CDR3 is 18 residues long. Trimming at V came to 6 bases and at J to 2 bases, leaving 14 bases not matched to a gene. Germline V CDR1 and CDR2: MDHEN, SYDVKM.

The CDR3 protein is CASSGARTGKINYGYTF. The DNA of the CDR3 is TGTGCCAGCAGCGGAGCGCGGACAGGGAAAATCAACTATGGCTACACCTTC. The chain uses TRBV7-2 and TRBJ1-2; 8 positions match TRBD1. The germline V gene has CDR1 SGHTA and CDR2 FQGNSA. V shed 5 bases and J 2 bases; nucleotides not matched to a gene: 13. This CDR3 is built from 17 residues. The full variable domain, completed using reference TRBV7-2 and TRBJ1-2, is GAGVSQSPSNKVTEKGKDVELRCDPISGHTALYWYRQSLGQGLEFLIYFQGNSAPDKSGLPSDRFSAERTGGSVSTLTIQRTQQEDSAVYLCASSGARTGKINYGYTFGSGTRLTVV.

The chain links TRBV19 to TRBJ2-1, with D possibly being TRBD1 (5 bases). Germline assignment: CDR1 LNHDA and CDR2 SQIVND (reference sequence). This CDR3 has 16 residues. V lost 5 bases to trimming and J lost 7 bases, with 21 bases between them. The CDR3 nucleotides read TGTGCCAGTAGTCCAAATTCCCAGGGTGTCGTTAATGAGCAGTTCTTC. Translated: CASSPNSQGVVNEQFF.

This chain connects TRBV7-9 to TRBJ1-3; 7 bases are a match to TRBD1. The trim removed 3 bases at V and 3 bases at J, leaving 8 bases unmatched. Germline V gene data show CDR1 as SEHNR and CDR2 as FQNEAQ (reference sequence). The CDR3 is made up of 16 amino acids. DNA for the CDR3: TGTGCCAGCAGCTTGTCTACTACAGGGGTTGGAAACACCATATATTTT. As protein: CASSLSTTGVGNTIYF.

The chain recombines TRBV30 with TRBJ2-3; a weak D match, TRBD1 (5 bases). Per the germline V gene, CDR1 is GTSNPN and CDR2 is SVGIG (reference sequence). CDR3 size: 13 residues. The ends were cut back, 2 bases at V and 6 bases at J, with 12 bases in the middle. The CDR3: CAWSFQGPDTQYF. The DNA of the CDR3 is TGTGCCTGGAGTTTCCAGGGTCCCGATACGCAGTATTTT.

The rearrangement uses TRBV19 and TRBJ1-1; 12 bases line up with TRBD1. The CDR3 extends over 18 amino acids. Germline CDR1 reads LNHDA; CDR2 reads SQIVND (reference sequence). J was trimmed by 0 bases and V by 3 bases; bases with no gene match: 8. The CDR3 nucleotides read TGTGCCAGTAGTATCAGGGCGGGACAGGGGGCTTTGAACACTGAAGCTTTCTTT. Protein: CASSIRAGQGALNTEAFF.

CDR3 DNA sequence: TGTGCTAGTGGTTTGTTCGGACAGGGCAACCAAGAGACCCAGTACTTC. Protein: CASGLFGQGNQETQYF. J is TRBJ2-5 and V is TRBV12-5, with 8 bases matching TRBD1. This CDR3 comprises 16 residues. Germline loops: CDR1 LGHNT, CDR2 FRNRAP. With V trimmed by 2 bases and J by 0 bases, 5 bases remained unmatched.

This clone appeared a single time. This CDR3 is CASSEAPGQRHEKLFF. CDR3 DNA sequence: TGTGCCAGCAGTGAGGCGCCTGGACAGAGACATGAAAAACTGTTTTTT. The chain joins TRBV2 to TRBJ1-4; D might be TRBD1 (6 bases). The CDR3 length is 16 residues. Trimming removed 3 bases at V and 6 bases at J, with 17 bases between. Germline CDR1 is SNHLY and CDR2 is FYNNEI. Full variable domain (rest looked up from reference TRBV2 and TRBJ1-4): EPEVTQTPSHQVTQMGQEVILRCVPISNHLYFYWYRQILGQKVEFLVSFYNNEISEKSEIFDDQFSVERPDGSNFTLKIRSTKLEDSAMYFCASSEAPGQRHEKLFFGSGTQLSVL.

The V and J genes are TRBV24-1 and TRBJ2-5; TRBD1 matches at 11 bases. The CDR3 extends over 16 amino acids. V shed 4 bases, J shed 5 bases, and the junction held 8 bases outside the gene matches. Germline CDR1 and CDR2: KGHDR and SFDVKD. The CDR3 is CATSEYGQGASETQYF. In nucleotides, the CDR3 is TGTGCCACCAGTGAATACGGACAGGGGGCGAGCGAGACCCAGTACTTC.

The chain links TRBV28 to TRBJ2-1; a weak D match, TRBD2 (5 bases). The CDR3 extends over 17 amino acids. The ends were cut back, 6 bases at V and 4 bases at J, with 22 bases in the middle. Germline V lookup: CDR1 MDHEN, CDR2 SYDVKM. CDR3 nucleotides: TGTGCCAGCAGAGGCCCCTCAGGAGCGGATATGTACAATGAGCAGTTCTTC. Encoded protein: CASRGPSGADMYNEQFF.

The chain is built from TRBV5-5 and TRBJ2-7; weak D call: TRBD1 (6 bases). Germline CDR1 is SGHKS and CDR2 is YYEKEE (reference sequence). Trimming stripped 4 bases from V and 4 bases from J, with 15 bases between. This CDR3 spans 14 amino acids. The CDR3 loop reads CASSIPGHLYEQYF. DNA of the CDR3: TGTGCCAGCAGCATCCCGGGACACTTATACGAGCAGTACTTC.

J is TRBJ2-3 and V is TRBV2; 13 positions agree with TRBD2. This CDR3 contains 19 residues. The J segment lost 1 base and the V segment lost 6 bases, leaving 13 bases of the junction unmatched. CDR1 and CDR2 (germline): SNHLY, FYNNEI. The CDR3 region has the DNA TGTGCCAGCAGGACTCCGGGACTAGCGGGATCTTTGGGCACAGATACGCAGTATTTT. Its translation is CASRTPGLAGSLGTDTQYF.

This clone has just a few counts. J is TRBJ2-1 and V is TRBV9; TRBD2 is a possible D gene (5 bases). Trimming took off 0 bases at V and 6 bases at J, with 13 bases between the two ends. The length of the CDR3 is 15 residues. Germline values: CDR1 SGDLS, CDR2 YYNGEE. For the CDR3, the DNA is TGTGCCAGCAGCGTAGAATGGAGAAGCGGCAATGAGCAGTTCTTC. Translation gives CASSVEWRSGNEQFF. Full variable domain (rest looked up from reference TRBV9 and TRBJ2-1): DSGVTQTPKHLITATGQRVTLRCSPRSGDLSVYWYQQSLDQGLQFLIQYYNGEERAKGNILERFSAQQFPDLHSELNLSSLELGDSALYFCASSVEWRSGNEQFFGPGTRLTVL.

With regard to this clone: The same CDR3 can be traced to other DNA sequences in this sample. The chain joins TRBV11-3 to TRBJ2-3, with D tentatively TRBD2 (5 bases). Germline V gene sequence: CDR1 SGHNT, CDR2 YENEEA. The ends were cut back, 2 bases at V and 1 base at J, with 7 bases in the middle. This CDR3 has 14 amino acids. The CDR3 nucleotides are TGTGCCAGCAGCTTAACTAGTGGCACAGATACGCAGTATTTT. Residues: CASSLTSGTDTQYF.

J is TRBJ1-5 and V is TRBV28; perhaps TRBD1 as D (6 bases). This CDR3 spans 18 amino acids. Germline V CDR1 and CDR2: MDHEN, SYDVKM. V was shortened by 6 bases and J by 1 base, with 22 bases between the two germline ends. The DNA for the CDR3 is TGTGCCAGCAGCCTCCCGTTTCCGAAACAGGGCAGCAATCAGCCCCAGCATTTT. Encoded protein: CASSLPFPKQGSNQPQHF.

V usage is TRBV19 and J usage is TRBJ1-3, with 8 bases identical to TRBD1. The CDR3 totals 15 residues. Germline CDR1 reads LNHDA; CDR2 reads SQIVND (reference sequence). After removal of 10 bases from V and 4 bases from J, the junction contained 12 bases not matched to a gene. CDR3 sequence: CATIDRQGKGNTIYF. CDR3 nucleotides: TGTGCCACCATCGATCGACAGGGGAAAGGAAACACCATATATTTT.

There are a few counts of this clone. V gene TRBV6-5 combines with J gene TRBJ1-1, with a tentative D call TRBD1 (6 bases). This CDR3 is built from 15 residues. Trimming took off 0 bases at V and 7 bases at J, with 15 bases between the two ends. The germline V gene encodes CDR1 MNHEY and CDR2 SVGAGI. This CDR3 is CASSYSSGTTDEAFF. CDR3 DNA sequence: TGTGCCAGCAGTTACTCGTCCGGGACAACAGATGAAGCTTTCTTT.

This chain links TRBV24-1 with TRBJ1-2, with no clear D. Trimming cost V 0 bases and J 8 bases, with 12 bases left between them. Germline CDR1 and CDR2: KGHDR and SFDVKD. This CDR3 has 14 amino acids. The CDR3 DNA reads TGTGCCACCAGTGATTTGACAGACCCTCCCGGCTACACCTTC. Protein: CATSDLTDPPGYTF.

This sequence joins TRBV7-9 and TRBJ1-2, with TRBD1 as a possible D gene (6 bases). The germline V gene has CDR1 SEHNR and CDR2 FQNEAQ (reference sequence). V was cut by 1 base and J by 0 bases, with 15 bases left in between. The CDR3 has 17 residues. CDR3 in DNA: TGTGCCAGCAGCTTAGTTGGCGCTTCAGGGGCTAACTATGGCTACACCTTC. Translating it yields CASSLVGASGANYGYTF.